This TCR beta chain was recovered during a study of OX40 agonist ivuxolimab in advanced cancers. For context, the study as a whole: Ivuxolimab, which targeted the costimulatory receptor OX40 (CD134), was an agonistic, fully human IgG2 monoclonal antibody. Intravenous ivuxolimab was administered to patients every 2 weeks at six dose levels: 0.01, 0.1, 0.3, 1.5, 3 and 10 mg/kg. Of the roughly 52 patients in dose escalation, some 20 had hepatocellular carcinoma, some 15 had melanoma, 9 had renal cell carcinoma and 9 had head and neck cancer. In the dose-escalation cohort, around four fifths of patients were male, and the mean age was around 60 years, with a range of about 23 to 80. Prior anti-PD-1, anti-PD-L1 or anti-CTLA-4 therapy was permitted, and 30% to 50% of dose-escalation patients had received checkpoint inhibitors. Three dose-escalation patients achieved partial responses, one with hepatocellular carcinoma and two with cutaneous melanoma. The point of sequencing TCRbeta in the periphery was to test whether ivuxolimab changed TCR sequence diversity and drove clonal T-cell expansion. The paper describes the monotherapy dose-escalation part (N ≈ 49 patients) of the phase I trial of ivuxolimab.

For sequencing of the TCRbeta CDR3 region, genomic DNA was extracted from the sorted cells. The immunoSEQ Assay was used to sequence the TCRbeta CDR3 regions. TCRdb took this table from immuneACCESS and kept in-frame rearrangements with V and J called. Such tables lack part of the clones; where checked against another copy, unresolved V genes explain under half of the gap, and the rest is unexplained. The sample profile shows tens of thousands of clones; approximately 85% of them were found once. Under 13% of the sample rests with the top ten. General conclusions and limits of the study: Low levels of normalized T-cell clonal expansion were also shown by some nonresponding patients. In the 0.1-3.0 mg/kg groups, partial responders were among the patients with the lowest normalized peripheral clonal expansion, particularly in CD8+ T cells. After ivuxolimab, expanded clones were on average more numerous among CD8+ T cells than among CD4+ T cells. Clonal expansion of both CD4+ and CD8+ blood T cells was observed from baseline to week 6 at doses 0.1 to 3.0 mg/kg. The antigen specificity of the peripheral T cells that underwent clonal expansion was not determined.

The germline V gene (reference sequence) provides CDR1 SGHNT and CDR2 YYREEE. The CDR3 runs 13 amino acids, cysteine and phenylalanine included. The CDR3 DNA has 39 bases and is translated from base 1. V is shortened by 2 bases, J by 3 bases, and the region joining them spans 9 bases. Comment on this clone: Its antigen target is currently unknown. No base quality information exists; no much larger clone differs at one position.

Patients with a history of autoimmune disease or receiving systemic immunosuppression were excluded from the trial. In every dose cohort, peripheral blood was drawn for TCR sequencing at baseline, cycle 4 day 1, and cycle 7 day 1. The samples were drawn from a first-in-human, open-label, multicenter phase I dose-escalation trial of ivuxolimab. Adults with locally advanced or metastatic melanoma, renal cell carcinoma, hepatocellular carcinoma or head and neck squamous cell carcinoma were enrolled in the trial. Before TCR sequencing, CD4+ T cells and CD8+ T cells from peripheral blood were sorted into separate populations.

The clonotype was recovered from an adult with an advanced solid tumor such as melanoma, head and neck, liver or kidney cancer. Recombination linked TRBV5-4 to TRBJ2-7; the best D guess is TRBD1, with 5 bases matching. This sample comprised CD4+ or CD8+ T cells sorted from blood, obtained in a trial of the OX40 agonist ivuxolimab. Here the CDR3 is given as CASSLDRHYEQYF. The DNA sequence follows: TGTGCCAGCAGCTTAGACAGACACTACGAGCAGTACTTC.